Listed below are T cell receptor beta chains from one sample, sequenced in a study of metastatic and nonmetastatic thyroid tumors. Using MiXCR, TCRdb re-called clones from the PCR reads. This table has roughly 30,000 clones, more than 25% appearing once. Sequencing was performed on blood. These receptors were obtained from a female donor with papillary thyroid cancer or a benign thyroid nodule (not recorded which). Some clones in this sample may be carry-over from other donors' samples. Both conserved end residues are part of each CDR3. The order of the fields is D gene, V gene, J gene, clone size, CDR3 protein, CDR3 DNA. A D gene is named only where the DNA matches it firmly. The listing skips clone size in some rows; elsewhere it reads once, few, many or a size class.

d_call: NA; v_call: TRBV7-2; j_call: TRBJ2-3; clone_size: NA; cdr3_aa: CASSRDSSTDTQYF; cdr3_nt: TGTGCCAGCAGCCGGGACTCAAGCACAGATACGCAGTATTTT
d_call: TRBD2; v_call: TRBV12-3/TRBV12-4; j_call: TRBJ2-3; clone_size: many; cdr3_aa: CASSKATSGRVGDTQYF; cdr3_nt: TGTGCCAGCAGTAAAGCGACTAGCGGGAGGGTTGGAGATACGCAGTATTTT
d_call: TRBD1; v_call: TRBV20-1; j_call: TRBJ2-2; clone_size: NA; cdr3_aa: CSARGTGGGETGELFF; cdr3_nt: TGCAGTGCTAGAGGGACAGGGGGCGGCGAGACCGGGGAGCTGTTTTTT
d_call: NA; v_call: TRBV7-3; j_call: TRBJ2-7; clone_size: NA; cdr3_aa: CASSSDTSYEQYF; cdr3_nt: TGTGCCAGCAGCTCGGACACGTCCTACGAGCAGTACTTC
d_call: NA; v_call: TRBV15; j_call: TRBJ1-4; clone_size: NA; cdr3_aa: CATSRDRGAEKLFF; cdr3_nt: TGTGCCACCAGCAGAGATCGAGGGGCTGAAAAACTGTTTTTT
d_call: TRBD2; v_call: TRBV28; j_call: TRBJ2-1; clone_size: few; cdr3_aa: CASRAGTTYNEQFF; cdr3_nt: TGTGCCAGCAGGGCCGGGACTACTTACAATGAGCAGTTCTTC
d_call: TRBD1; v_call: TRBV2; j_call: TRBJ2-1; clone_size: NA; cdr3_aa: CASSEQGQAYNEQFF; cdr3_nt: TGTGCCAGCAGTGAACAGGGACAGGCCTACAATGAGCAGTTCTTC
d_call: TRBD1; v_call: TRBV2; j_call: TRBJ1-1; clone_size: NA; cdr3_aa: CASRQGANTEAFF; cdr3_nt: TGTGCCAGCAGGCAGGGGGCGAACACTGAAGCTTTCTTT
d_call: TRBD1; v_call: TRBV7-9; j_call: TRBJ1-1; clone_size: once; cdr3_aa: CASSEGQGLNTEAFF; cdr3_nt: TGTGCCAGCAGCGAGGGACAGGGGTTGAACACTGAAGCTTTCTTT
d_call: TRBD2; v_call: TRBV6-5; j_call: TRBJ2-7; clone_size: few; cdr3_aa: CASSTSGSYEQYF; cdr3_nt: TGTGCCAGCAGTACTAGCGGGAGTTACGAGCAGTACTTC
d_call: TRBD2; v_call: TRBV6-1; j_call: TRBJ2-3; clone_size: NA; cdr3_aa: CASSPGGGTQYF; cdr3_nt: TGTGCCAGCAGTCCCGGGGGGGGTACGCAGTATTTT
d_call: NA; v_call: TRBV10-3; j_call: TRBJ1-1; clone_size: NA; cdr3_aa: CAISEAEDTEAFF; cdr3_nt: TGTGCCATCAGTGAGGCAGAGGACACTGAAGCTTTCTTT
d_call: NA; v_call: TRBV5-6; j_call: TRBJ2-7; clone_size: NA; cdr3_aa: CASSPSGERYEQYF; cdr3_nt: TGTGCCAGCAGCCCCTCAGGGGAGAGGTACGAGCAGTACTTC
d_call: NA; v_call: TRBV7-8; j_call: TRBJ2-7; clone_size: few; cdr3_aa: CASSSIDEQYF; cdr3_nt: TGTGCCAGCAGCTCTATCGACGAGCAGTACTTC
d_call: TRBD2; v_call: TRBV10-2; j_call: TRBJ2-1; clone_size: medium-sized; cdr3_aa: CASSPGGVSYNEQFF; cdr3_nt: TGCGCCAGCAGCCCCGGGGGGGTCTCCTACAATGAGCAGTTCTTC
d_call: TRBD1; v_call: TRBV20-1; j_call: TRBJ1-6; clone_size: NA; cdr3_aa: CSAREIQGARSPLHF; cdr3_nt: TGCAGTGCTAGAGAGATACAGGGGGCTCGATCACCCCTCCACTTT
d_call: TRBD2; v_call: TRBV6-1; j_call: TRBJ2-7; clone_size: many; cdr3_aa: CASMELAGGEQYF; cdr3_nt: TGTGCCAGCATGGAACTAGCGGGAGGGGAGCAGTACTTC
d_call: NA; v_call: TRBV6-1; j_call: TRBJ1-5; clone_size: NA; cdr3_aa: CASSGEGGVNQPQHF; cdr3_nt: TGTGCCAGCAGTGGAGAAGGGGGAGTCAATCAGCCCCAGCATTTT
d_call: NA; v_call: TRBV5-1; j_call: TRBJ2-1; clone_size: many; cdr3_aa: CASSLTSIGDNEQFF; cdr3_nt: TGCGCCAGCAGCCTTACTAGCATCGGGGACAATGAGCAGTTCTTC
d_call: TRBD1; v_call: TRBV20-1; j_call: TRBJ2-7; clone_size: many; cdr3_aa: CSASLSGTGVREQYF; cdr3_nt: TGCAGTGCTAGTCTATCCGGGACAGGCGTTAGGGAGCAGTACTTC
d_call: TRBD1; v_call: TRBV15; j_call: TRBJ2-5; clone_size: few; cdr3_aa: CATSRAPTGAGETQYF; cdr3_nt: TGTGCCACCAGCAGAGCCCCGACAGGGGCCGGAGAGACCCAGTACTTC
d_call: NA; v_call: TRBV11-2; j_call: TRBJ2-3; clone_size: NA; cdr3_aa: CASSLRGETDTQYF; cdr3_nt: TGTGCCAGCAGCTTAAGGGGGGAGACAGATACGCAGTATTTT
d_call: TRBD2; v_call: TRBV12-3/TRBV12-4; j_call: TRBJ2-7; clone_size: medium-sized; cdr3_aa: CASSRLAGAYEQYF; cdr3_nt: TGTGCCAGCAGTCGTCTAGCGGGAGCTTACGAGCAGTACTTC
d_call: TRBD1; v_call: TRBV18; j_call: TRBJ1-1; clone_size: NA; cdr3_aa: CASSPQGARTEAFF; cdr3_nt: TGTGCCAGCTCACCACAGGGGGCACGGACTGAAGCTTTCTTT
d_call: NA; v_call: TRBV30; j_call: TRBJ2-7; clone_size: many; cdr3_aa: CAWSQNYEQYF; cdr3_nt: TGTGCCTGGAGTCAGAACTACGAGCAGTACTTC
d_call: TRBD1; v_call: TRBV20-1; j_call: TRBJ2-7; clone_size: many; cdr3_aa: CSGGQGNEQYF; cdr3_nt: TGCAGCGGGGGACAGGGGAACGAGCAGTACTTC
d_call: NA; v_call: TRBV28; j_call: TRBJ2-1; clone_size: large; cdr3_aa: CASSLELGGNEQFF; cdr3_nt: TGTGCCAGCAGTTTAGAATTGGGTGGGAATGAGCAGTTCTTC
d_call: NA; v_call: TRBV19; j_call: TRBJ1-1; clone_size: NA; cdr3_aa: CASTTGRLNTEAFF; cdr3_nt: TGTGCCAGTACTACGGGACGCCTGAACACTGAAGCTTTCTTT
d_call: TRBD2; v_call: TRBV6-4; j_call: TRBJ2-1; clone_size: NA; cdr3_aa: CASSEQREGREQFF; cdr3_nt: TGTGCCAGCAGTGAACAGCGGGAGGGCCGGGAGCAGTTCTTC
d_call: NA; v_call: TRBV6-6; j_call: TRBJ2-3; clone_size: few; cdr3_aa: CASSYSGNSRDTQYF; cdr3_nt: TGTGCCAGCAGTTACTCGGGGAACTCTAGAGATACGCAGTATTTT
d_call: NA; v_call: TRBV5-1; j_call: TRBJ1-1; clone_size: many; cdr3_aa: CASRTGFNTEAFF; cdr3_nt: TGCGCCAGCAGGACAGGCTTCAACACTGAAGCTTTCTTT
d_call: NA; v_call: TRBV3-1; j_call: TRBJ2-2; clone_size: many; cdr3_aa: CASSQSRDFTGELFF; cdr3_nt: TGTGCCAGCAGCCAAAGCCGGGATTTTACCGGGGAGCTGTTTTTT
d_call: NA; v_call: TRBV10-1; j_call: TRBJ1-1; clone_size: many; cdr3_aa: CASSLRPRGGEAFF; cdr3_nt: TGCGCCAGCAGCCTCCGGCCACGAGGTGGTGAAGCTTTCTTT
d_call: TRBD1; v_call: TRBV18; j_call: TRBJ1-2; clone_size: many; cdr3_aa: CASSPTGWLGYTF; cdr3_nt: TGTGCCAGCTCACCGACAGGGTGGCTAGGCTACACCTTC
d_call: NA; v_call: TRBV2; j_call: TRBJ2-2; clone_size: few; cdr3_aa: CASSEAGSGGELFF; cdr3_nt: TGTGCCAGCAGTGAAGCCGGATCGGGCGGGGAGCTGTTTTTT
d_call: NA; v_call: TRBV2; j_call: TRBJ2-7; clone_size: NA; cdr3_aa: CASSQRDEQYF; cdr3_nt: TGTGCCAGCAGTCAGAGAGACGAGCAGTACTTC
d_call: TRBD2; v_call: TRBV25-1; j_call: TRBJ2-1; clone_size: many; cdr3_aa: CASRTGTRNEQFF; cdr3_nt: TGTGCCAGCAGGACCGGGACTAGGAATGAGCAGTTCTTC
d_call: TRBD1; v_call: TRBV2; j_call: TRBJ2-2; clone_size: NA; cdr3_aa: CASTGQGGWSGELFF; cdr3_nt: TGTGCCAGCACTGGACAGGGGGGTTGGTCCGGGGAGCTGTTTTTT
d_call: TRBD1; v_call: TRBV27; j_call: TRBJ2-7; clone_size: many; cdr3_aa: CASSSAGQGIPYEQYF; cdr3_nt: TGTGCCAGCAGTTCTGCGGGACAGGGGATTCCCTACGAGCAGTACTTC
d_call: TRBD1; v_call: TRBV24-1; j_call: TRBJ2-5; clone_size: many; cdr3_aa: CATSDFDRGVSETQYF; cdr3_nt: TGTGCCACCAGTGATTTTGACAGGGGCGTTTCGGAGACCCAGTACTTC
d_call: TRBD1; v_call: TRBV5-1; j_call: TRBJ1-2; clone_size: NA; cdr3_aa: CASSLGQGAENGYTF; cdr3_nt: TGCGCCAGCAGCTTGGGGCAGGGGGCGGAAAATGGCTACACCTTC
d_call: NA; v_call: TRBV5-1; j_call: TRBJ2-1; clone_size: NA; cdr3_aa: CASSLSAVSYNEQFF; cdr3_nt: TGCGCCAGCAGCCTCTCCGCTGTATCCTACAATGAGCAGTTCTTC
d_call: NA; v_call: TRBV27; j_call: TRBJ1-2; clone_size: few; cdr3_aa: CATYSMQGTYGYTF; cdr3_nt: TGTGCCACCTACTCCATGCAGGGGACCTATGGCTACACCTTC
d_call: TRBD2; v_call: TRBV5-1; j_call: TRBJ2-2; clone_size: many; cdr3_aa: CASSLTSGETGELFF; cdr3_nt: TGCGCCAGCAGCCTTACTAGCGGAGAAACCGGGGAGCTGTTTTTT
d_call: TRBD1; v_call: TRBV20-1; j_call: TRBJ2-7; clone_size: NA; cdr3_aa: CSATWDRSSYEQYF; cdr3_nt: TGCAGTGCTACCTGGGACAGGAGCTCCTACGAGCAGTACTTC
d_call: TRBD1; v_call: TRBV6-4; j_call: TRBJ2-2; clone_size: NA; cdr3_aa: CASRTRTGGLGGELFF; cdr3_nt: TGTGCCAGCAGGACACGGACAGGGGGCTTGGGCGGGGAGCTGTTTTTT
d_call: TRBD1; v_call: TRBV6-2/TRBV6-3; j_call: TRBJ1-2; clone_size: few; cdr3_aa: CASSSWDRIYGYTF; cdr3_nt: TGTGCCAGCAGTTCCTGGGACAGGATCTATGGCTACACCTTC
d_call: NA; v_call: TRBV5-1; j_call: TRBJ2-2; clone_size: many; cdr3_aa: CASSRPSDTGELFF; cdr3_nt: TGCGCCAGCAGCCGACCCAGCGACACCGGGGAGCTGTTTTTT
d_call: NA; v_call: TRBV20-1; j_call: TRBJ1-2; clone_size: NA; cdr3_aa: CSATPGGVYGYTF; cdr3_nt: TGCAGTGCGACCCCCGGAGGGGTATATGGCTACACCTTC
d_call: NA; v_call: TRBV6-1; j_call: TRBJ1-1; clone_size: few; cdr3_aa: CASTETENTEAFF; cdr3_nt: TGTGCCAGCACAGAGACGGAGAACACTGAAGCTTTCTTT
d_call: TRBD1; v_call: TRBV6-1; j_call: TRBJ2-2; clone_size: NA; cdr3_aa: CASRGTGGGGELFF; cdr3_nt: TGTGCCAGCAGGGGGACAGGGGGCGGCGGGGAGCTGTTTTTT